This is a list of T cell receptor beta chains from one sample in a study of cytomegalovirus exposure and HLA in healthy donors. Using immunoSEQ multiplex PCR, the repertoire was profiled, and TCRdb retains in-frame clones only, with some absent. The sample yields 200,000 to 250,000 clones, 80% to 90% seen once. The sample taken for sequencing was PBMCs. Receptor source: a woman aged 18-29 years in good health and CMV-seropositive. Both conserved end residues are part of each CDR3. The D gene is left open where the match is weak. Only part of the rows carry a size: once, few, many, or a class if the clone is expanded.

v_gene: TRBV9; j_gene: TRBJ2-7; d_gene: -; abundance: -; CDR3aa: CASSPFDTSYEQYF; CDR3nt: TGTGCCAGCAGCCCTTTCGACACTTCCTACGAGCAGTACTTC
v_gene: TRBV4-1; j_gene: TRBJ2-1; d_gene: -; abundance: -; CDR3aa: CASSLNNEQFF; CDR3nt: TGCGCCAGCAGTCTAAACAATGAGCAGTTCTTC
v_gene: TRBV9; j_gene: TRBJ2-1; d_gene: TRBD2; abundance: -; CDR3aa: CASSGPGLAVYNEQFF; CDR3nt: TGTGCCAGCAGCGGACCAGGACTAGCGGTCTACAATGAGCAGTTCTTC
v_gene: TRBV4-2; j_gene: TRBJ1-1; d_gene: -; abundance: -; CDR3aa: CASSQEAAGASGEAFF; CDR3nt: TGTGCCAGCAGCCAAGAGGCCGCGGGGGCGTCCGGTGAAGCTTTCTTT
v_gene: TRBV28; j_gene: TRBJ1-2; d_gene: -; abundance: few; CDR3aa: CASSLPVYGYTF; CDR3nt: TGTGCCAGCAGTTTACCAGTCTATGGCTACACCTTC
v_gene: TRBV28; j_gene: TRBJ1-5; d_gene: TRBD1; abundance: few; CDR3aa: CASSETGTLNQPQHF; CDR3nt: TGTGCCAGCAGTGAGACAGGGACCCTCAATCAGCCCCAGCATTTT
v_gene: TRBV2; j_gene: TRBJ1-2; d_gene: -; abundance: few; CDR3aa: CASDDGFGYTF; CDR3nt: TGTGCCAGTGACGACGGGTTTGGCTACACCTTC
v_gene: TRBV7-6; j_gene: TRBJ2-1; d_gene: -; abundance: -; CDR3aa: CASSQGGSYNEQFF; CDR3nt: TGTGCCAGCAGCCAAGGGGGCTCCTACAATGAGCAGTTCTTC
v_gene: TRBV12-5; j_gene: TRBJ1-1; d_gene: -; abundance: -; CDR3aa: CASGFPLPGAEAFF; CDR3nt: TGTGCTAGTGGTTTTCCCCTGCCGGGGGCTGAAGCTTTCTTT
v_gene: TRBV28; j_gene: TRBJ1-1; d_gene: TRBD1; abundance: -; CDR3aa: CASSPDRGATEAFF; CDR3nt: TGTGCCAGCAGCCCCGACAGGGGTGCGACTGAAGCTTTCTTT
v_gene: TRBV27; j_gene: TRBJ2-7; d_gene: TRBD2; abundance: -; CDR3aa: CASSSWGAGGLVSYEQYF; CDR3nt: TGTGCCAGCAGCTCTTGGGGGGCGGGAGGGCTGGTAAGCTACGAGCAGTACTTC
v_gene: TRBV29-1; j_gene: TRBJ1-1; d_gene: TRBD1; abundance: -; CDR3aa: CSVGTGGLDEAFF; CDR3nt: TGCAGCGTTGGGACAGGGGGGCTCGATGAAGCTTTCTTT
v_gene: TRBV18; j_gene: TRBJ1-3; d_gene: TRBD1; abundance: -; CDR3aa: CASSTGAGNTIYF; CDR3nt: TGTGCCAGTTCAACAGGGGCGGGAAACACCATATATTTT
v_gene: TRBV28; j_gene: TRBJ1-2; d_gene: TRBD1; abundance: -; CDR3aa: CASSPMTGGEGGNYGYTF; CDR3nt: TGTGCCAGCAGCCCTATGACAGGGGGTGAAGGAGGTAACTATGGCTACACCTTC
v_gene: TRBV10-3; j_gene: TRBJ2-5; d_gene: TRBD1; abundance: -; CDR3aa: CATSTTGDQETQYF; CDR3nt: TGTGCCACCTCGACGACAGGGGACCAAGAGACCCAGTACTTC
v_gene: TRBV5-1; j_gene: TRBJ1-3; d_gene: -; abundance: -; CDR3aa: CASSLDEQIMGGNTIYF; CDR3nt: TGCGCCAGCAGCTTGGACGAACAGATTATGGGTGGAAACACCATATATTTT
v_gene: TRBV14; j_gene: TRBJ1-4; d_gene: TRBD1; abundance: -; CDR3aa: CASSPRQGYEKLFF; CDR3nt: TGTGCCAGCAGCCCTCGACAGGGATATGAAAAACTGTTTTTT
v_gene: TRBV7-3; j_gene: TRBJ2-3; d_gene: -; abundance: -; CDR3aa: CASSQSTDTQYF; CDR3nt: TGTGCCAGCAGCCAGAGCACAGATACGCAGTATTTT
v_gene: TRBV7-9; j_gene: TRBJ2-7; d_gene: -; abundance: -; CDR3aa: CASSEGVYEQYF; CDR3nt: TGTGCCAGCAGCGAAGGAGTCTACGAGCAGTACTTC
v_gene: TRBV19; j_gene: TRBJ1-1; d_gene: -; abundance: -; CDR3aa: CASSISAGLNTEAFF; CDR3nt: TGTGCCAGTAGTATCAGCGCCGGCTTGAACACTGAAGCTTTCTTT
v_gene: TRBV4-2; j_gene: TRBJ2-1; d_gene: TRBD2; abundance: -; CDR3aa: CASSQGLAGRYNEQFF; CDR3nt: TGTGCCAGCAGCCAAGGACTAGCGGGCCGTTACAATGAGCAGTTCTTC
v_gene: TRBV29-1; j_gene: TRBJ1-2; d_gene: TRBD1; abundance: -; CDR3aa: CSVGQGALYGYTF; CDR3nt: TGCAGCGTGGGACAGGGCGCTTTATATGGCTACACCTTC
v_gene: TRBV19; j_gene: TRBJ1-5; d_gene: -; abundance: -; CDR3aa: CASSPPRDARPQHF; CDR3nt: TGTGCCAGTAGTCCCCCGCGGGACGCACGGCCCCAGCATTTT
v_gene: TRBV29-1; j_gene: TRBJ2-1; d_gene: TRBD2; abundance: once; CDR3aa: CSVEGTSGRASYNEQFF; CDR3nt: TGCAGCGTAGAAGGGACTAGCGGGAGGGCCTCCTACAATGAGCAGTTCTTC
v_gene: TRBV10-1; j_gene: TRBJ1-5; d_gene: TRBD1; abundance: -; CDR3aa: CASSGETGVRNQPQHF; CDR3nt: TGCGCCAGCAGTGGGGAGACAGGGGTGCGCAATCAGCCCCAGCATTTT
v_gene: TRBV5-1; j_gene: TRBJ2-3; d_gene: TRBD2; abundance: -; CDR3aa: CASSSLAGGPTTQYF; CDR3nt: TGCGCCAGCAGCTCCTTAGCGGGAGGGCCTACTACGCAGTATTTT
v_gene: TRBV6-5; j_gene: TRBJ2-1; d_gene: -; abundance: few; CDR3aa: CASSTRTYNEQFF; CDR3nt: TGTGCCAGCAGTACTAGGACCTACAATGAGCAGTTCTTC
v_gene: TRBV10-3; j_gene: TRBJ1-4; d_gene: TRBD1; abundance: few; CDR3aa: CASERGTGDEKLFF; CDR3nt: TGTGCCTCTGAGAGGGGGACAGGGGATGAAAAACTGTTTTTT
v_gene: TRBV6-5; j_gene: TRBJ2-1; d_gene: TRBD2; abundance: once; CDR3aa: CASRLPGLANNEQFF; CDR3nt: TGTGCCAGCCGGCTACCGGGACTAGCAAACAATGAGCAGTTCTTC
v_gene: TRBV28; j_gene: TRBJ2-2; d_gene: TRBD1; abundance: -; CDR3aa: CASTLRDRDTGELFF; CDR3nt: TGTGCCAGCACCCTTCGGGACAGGGACACCGGGGAGCTGTTTTTT
v_gene: TRBV5-1; j_gene: TRBJ1-1; d_gene: -; abundance: -; CDR3aa: CASSTMTGNTEAFF; CDR3nt: TGCGCCAGCAGCACAATGACAGGAAACACTGAAGCTTTCTTT
v_gene: TRBV5-1; j_gene: TRBJ2-1; d_gene: TRBD2; abundance: -; CDR3aa: CASSSGLAGVGNNEQFF; CDR3nt: TGCGCCAGCAGCTCGGGACTAGCGGGAGTTGGGAACAATGAGCAGTTCTTC
v_gene: TRBV19; j_gene: TRBJ2-1; d_gene: TRBD2; abundance: -; CDR3aa: CASKGSGRGNVLSSSYNEQFF; CDR3nt: TGTGCCAGTAAGGGAAGCGGGAGGGGCAATGTCCTATCAAGCTCCTACAATGAGCAGTTCTTC
v_gene: TRBV5-1; j_gene: TRBJ2-5; d_gene: TRBD1; abundance: -; CDR3aa: CASSPRTGGEETQYF; CDR3nt: TGCGCCAGCAGCCCGAGGACAGGGGGCGAAGAGACCCAGTACTTC
v_gene: TRBV7-8; j_gene: TRBJ2-7; d_gene: -; abundance: once; CDR3aa: CASRKHRGGTYEQYF; CDR3nt: TGTGCCAGCAGGAAACACAGGGGAGGAACCTACGAGCAGTACTTC
v_gene: TRBV9; j_gene: TRBJ2-7; d_gene: TRBD2; abundance: -; CDR3aa: CASSARTSGSTHEQYF; CDR3nt: TGTGCCAGCAGCGCAAGGACTAGCGGGAGTACACACGAGCAGTACTTC
v_gene: TRBV4-1; j_gene: TRBJ1-2; d_gene: -; abundance: -; CDR3aa: CASSQGSGRVNGYTF; CDR3nt: TGCGCCAGCAGCCAAGGGTCAGGCAGGGTAAATGGCTACACCTTC
v_gene: TRBV28; j_gene: TRBJ1-5; d_gene: -; abundance: -; CDR3aa: CASRPGGVGYQPQHF; CDR3nt: TGTGCCAGCCGCCCCGGGGGGGTGGGTTATCAGCCCCAGCATTTT
v_gene: TRBV7-8; j_gene: TRBJ1-2; d_gene: -; abundance: -; CDR3aa: CASSFGEDWENYGYTF; CDR3nt: TGTGCCAGCAGCTTCGGGGAGGATTGGGAAAACTATGGCTACACCTTC
v_gene: TRBV7-9; j_gene: TRBJ1-5; d_gene: -; abundance: -; CDR3aa: CASSLDQGIQHF; CDR3nt: TGTGCCAGCAGCTTAGATCAGGGGATCCAGCATTTT
v_gene: TRBV29-1; j_gene: TRBJ2-7; d_gene: -; abundance: -; CDR3aa: CSARIRYEQYF; CDR3nt: TGCAGCGCGCGGATACGCTACGAGCAGTACTTC
v_gene: TRBV29-1; j_gene: TRBJ2-3; d_gene: -; abundance: -; CDR3aa: CSGDPQASTDTQYF; CDR3nt: TGCAGCGGCGACCCACAGGCGTCCACAGATACGCAGTATTTT
v_gene: TRBV5-8; j_gene: TRBJ1-5; d_gene: -; abundance: once; CDR3aa: CASSLDPTDNRPQHF; CDR3nt: TGTGCCAGCAGCTTGGATCCGACGGACAACAGGCCCCAGCATTTT
v_gene: TRBV20-1; j_gene: TRBJ2-1; d_gene: -; abundance: once; CDR3aa: CSASIGGEQFF; CDR3nt: TGCAGTGCTAGCATAGGAGGGGAGCAGTTCTTC
v_gene: TRBV7-6; j_gene: TRBJ1-1; d_gene: TRBD1; abundance: -; CDR3aa: CASSKGTGPANTEAFF; CDR3nt: TGTGCCAGCAGCAAGGGGACAGGGCCTGCTAACACTGAAGCTTTCTTT
v_gene: TRBV10-3; j_gene: TRBJ1-4; d_gene: -; abundance: few; CDR3aa: CASRQSGDVFF; CDR3nt: TGTGCCAGCCGACAGTCTGGGGATGTGTTTTTT
v_gene: TRBV6-5; j_gene: TRBJ2-1; d_gene: -; abundance: -; CDR3aa: CASRKQGSNNEQFF; CDR3nt: TGTGCCAGCAGGAAGCAGGGGTCGAACAATGAGCAGTTCTTC
v_gene: TRBV27; j_gene: TRBJ2-2; d_gene: -; abundance: once; CDR3aa: CASSRGGGGELFF; CDR3nt: TGTGCCAGCTCCCGAGGGGGGGGCGGGGAGCTGTTTTTT
v_gene: TRBV27; j_gene: TRBJ2-3; d_gene: TRBD1; abundance: -; CDR3aa: CASSSWTGGTDTQYF; CDR3nt: TGTGCCAGCAGTTCTTGGACAGGGGGGACAGATACGCAGTATTTT
v_gene: TRBV18; j_gene: TRBJ2-1; d_gene: TRBD2; abundance: -; CDR3aa: CASSPPVREGDEQFF; CDR3nt: TGTGCCAGCTCACCCCCAGTACGGGAGGGTGATGAGCAGTTCTTC